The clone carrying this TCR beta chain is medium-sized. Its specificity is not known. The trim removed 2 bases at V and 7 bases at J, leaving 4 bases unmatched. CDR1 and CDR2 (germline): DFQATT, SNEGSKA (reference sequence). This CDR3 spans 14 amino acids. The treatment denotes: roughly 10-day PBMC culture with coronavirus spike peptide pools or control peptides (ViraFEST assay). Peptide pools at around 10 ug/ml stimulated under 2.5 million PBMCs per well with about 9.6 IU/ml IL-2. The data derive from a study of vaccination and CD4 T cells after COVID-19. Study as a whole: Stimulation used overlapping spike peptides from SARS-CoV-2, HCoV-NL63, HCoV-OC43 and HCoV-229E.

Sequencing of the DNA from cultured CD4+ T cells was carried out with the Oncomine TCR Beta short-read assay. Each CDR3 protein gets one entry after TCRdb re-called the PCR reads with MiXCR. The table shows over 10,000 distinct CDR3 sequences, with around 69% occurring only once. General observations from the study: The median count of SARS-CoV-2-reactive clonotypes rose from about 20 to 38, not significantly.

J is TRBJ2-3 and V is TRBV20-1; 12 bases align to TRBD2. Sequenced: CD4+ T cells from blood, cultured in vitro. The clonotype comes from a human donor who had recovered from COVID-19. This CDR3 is CSARFGLAGYTQYF. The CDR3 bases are TGCAGTGCTAGATTCGGACTAGCGGGGTATACGCAGTATTTT.